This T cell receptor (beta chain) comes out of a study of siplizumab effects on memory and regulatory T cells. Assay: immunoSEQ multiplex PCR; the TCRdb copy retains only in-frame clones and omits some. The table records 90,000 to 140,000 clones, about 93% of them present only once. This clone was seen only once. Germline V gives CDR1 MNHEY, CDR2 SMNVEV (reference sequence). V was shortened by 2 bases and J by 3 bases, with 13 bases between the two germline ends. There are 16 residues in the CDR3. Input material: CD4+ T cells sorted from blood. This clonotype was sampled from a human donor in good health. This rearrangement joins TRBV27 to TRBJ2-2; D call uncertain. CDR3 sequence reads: CASSLTTRVDTGELFF. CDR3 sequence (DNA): TGTGCCAGCAGTTTAACGACAAGGGTGGACACCGGGGAGCTGTTTTTT.